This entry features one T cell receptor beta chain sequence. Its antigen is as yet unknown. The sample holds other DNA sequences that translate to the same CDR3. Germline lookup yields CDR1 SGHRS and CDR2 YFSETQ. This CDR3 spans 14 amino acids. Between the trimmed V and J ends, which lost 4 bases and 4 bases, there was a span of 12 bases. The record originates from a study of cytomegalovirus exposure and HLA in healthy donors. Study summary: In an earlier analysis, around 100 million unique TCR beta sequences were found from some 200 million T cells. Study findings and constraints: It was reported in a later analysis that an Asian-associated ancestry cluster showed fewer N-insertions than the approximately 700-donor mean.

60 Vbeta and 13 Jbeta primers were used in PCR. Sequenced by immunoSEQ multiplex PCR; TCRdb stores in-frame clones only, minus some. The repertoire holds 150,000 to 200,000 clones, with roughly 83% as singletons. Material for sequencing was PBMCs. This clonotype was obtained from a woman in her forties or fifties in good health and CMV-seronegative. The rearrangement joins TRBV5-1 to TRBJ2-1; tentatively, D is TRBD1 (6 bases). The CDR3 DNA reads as TGCGCCAGCAGCCTGGGACAACCATACAATGAGCAGTTCTTC. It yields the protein CASSLGQPYNEQFF.